Below are 26 T cell receptor beta chains sequenced from a single sample in a study of cytomegalovirus exposure and HLA in healthy donors. Amplification used 60 Vbeta primers and 13 Jbeta primers. Clones were sequenced by immunoSEQ multiplex PCR, and TCRdb holds only the in-frame ones, with some missing. The sample lists some 110,000 clones, around 64% occurring once. The sequencing sample was made of PBMCs. All receptors come from a woman in her twenties or thirties in good health and CMV-seronegative.

The V call is TRBV27, the J call TRBJ2-5, with 7 bases that match TRBD1. The J call is doubtful: the DNA matches TRBJ2-7 better. Germline CDR1 and CDR2: MNHEY and SMNVEV (reference sequence). This CDR3 has 14 residues. DNA for the CDR3: TGTGCCACCCGAGAACGACAGGGATCCTACGAGCAGTACTTC. It codes for CATRERQGSYEQYF.

The chain couples TRBV4-1 to TRBJ2-5; 7 nucleotides align to TRBD2. CDR1 and CDR2 from the germline V gene are MGHRA and YSYEKL. V shed 1 base, J shed 3 bases, and the junction held 2 bases outside the gene matches. The CDR3 spans 14 residues. The CDR3 region is CASSQGLAEETQYF. The CDR3 nucleotides are TGCGCCAGCAGCCAAGGCCTAGCGGAAGAGACCCAGTACTTC.

The chain couples TRBV27 to TRBJ2-2; D is ambiguous. The CDR3 is 15 amino acids. CDR1 is MNHEY and CDR2 is SMNVEV in the germline V gene (reference sequence). V lost 4 bases and J lost 1, with 10 bases in between. CDR3 sequence (DNA): TGTGCCAGCAGTTCATGGTCAGGGAACACCGGGGAGCTGTTTTTT. It is translated as CASSSWSGNTGELFF.

This clone was seen a handful of times. The chain couples TRBV11-2 to TRBJ1-5; possibly TRBD1 for D (6 bases). Trimming took 5 bases from V and 3 from J, leaving 14 bases between them. The length of the CDR3 is 15 residues. The germline V gene has CDR1 SGHAT and CDR2 FQNNGV. CDR3 in amino acids: CASSPSTGYNQPQHF. DNA for the CDR3: TGTGCCAGCAGCCCGTCCACAGGGTACAATCAGCCCCAGCATTTT. The variable domain in full, with the rest retrieved from reference TRBV11-2 and TRBJ1-5, is EAGVAQSPRYKIIEKRQSVAFWCNPISGHATLYWYQQILGQGPKLLIQFQNNGVVDDSQLPKDRFSAERLKGVDSTLKIQPAKLEDSAVYLCASSPSTGYNQPQHFGDGTRLSIL.

The V call is TRBV5-1, the J call TRBJ2-1, with D unclear. V was pared by 0 bases and J by 3 bases, with 7 bases between. This CDR3 comprises 14 residues. CDR1 is SGHRS and CDR2 is YFSETQ in the germline V gene. The CDR3 bases are TGCGCCAGCAGCTTGGGACAAGTCTACAATGAGCAGTTCTTC. Translating it yields CASSLGQVYNEQFF.

The chain uses TRBV29-1 and TRBJ2-3; D may be TRBD2 (5 bases). This CDR3 contains 13 residues. From germline, CDR1 is SQVTM and CDR2 ANQGSEA. V lost 4 bases to trimming and J lost 2 bases, with 10 bases between them. Here the CDR3 DNA reads TGCAGCGTTGGGTACCTAGCCACAGATACGCAGTATTTT. As protein: CSVGYLATDTQYF.

The chain is built from TRBV25-1 and TRBJ2-7, with a possible D match to TRBD2 (5 bases). The CDR3 contains 13 residues. The germline CDR1 and CDR2 sequences are MGHDK and SYGVNS. V lost 7 bases, J lost 3 bases, and 13 bases lay in between. In nucleotides, the CDR3 is TGTGCCAGCACCGAGGGTGTTAGCTACGAGCAGTACTTC. This translates into CASTEGVSYEQYF.

This clone appeared a single time. The rearrangement links TRBV6-1 to TRBJ1-2, with TRBD1 identical over 7 bases. This CDR3 contains 13 residues. Germline CDR1 MNHNS, CDR2 SASEGT. Trimming cost V 5 bases and J 3 bases; bases outside gene matches: 3. Here the CDR3 DNA reads TGTGCCAGCAGTAACAGGGGCGACTATGGCTACACCTTC. This sequence encodes CASSNRGDYGYTF.

This clone was found a few times. V is TRBV5-4 and J is TRBJ2-7; 14 bases line up with TRBD2. V shed 4 bases and J 8 bases; nucleotides not matched to a gene: 5. Germline V gene lookup returns CDR1 SGHNT and CDR2 YYREEE (reference sequence). This CDR3 is built from 14 residues. CDR3 residues: CASSTGLAGAKQYF. The CDR3 DNA reads as TGTGCCAGCAGCACGGGACTAGCGGGAGCTAAGCAGTACTTC. The whole variable domain, remainder taken from reference TRBV5-4 and TRBJ2-7, is ETGVTQSPTHLIKTRGQQVTLRCSSQSGHNTVSWYQQALGQGPQFIFQYYREEENGRGNFPPRFSGLQFPNYSSELNVNALELDDSALYLCASSTGLAGAKQYFGPGTRLTVT.

The J gene is TRBJ2-4, the V gene TRBV5-8, with TRBD1 matching 7 bases. The germline V gene encodes CDR1 SGHTS and CDR2 YDEGEE. After removal of 4 bases from V and 6 bases from J, the junction contained 4 bases not matched to a gene. There are 13 residues in the CDR3. CDR3 DNA: TGTGCCAGCAGCCCCGCAGGGGGAAACATTCAGTACTTC. It yields the protein CASSPAGGNIQYF.

The rearrangement links TRBV28 to TRBJ1-1; 8 nucleotides line up with TRBD1. Germline CDR1 reads MDHEN; CDR2 reads SYDVKM. The CDR3 length is 18 residues. With V trimmed by 6 bases and J by 0 bases, 15 bases remained unmatched. CDR3 sequence (DNA): TGTGCCAGCAGAAGAAGATGGGACAGGAGAGAGTTGAACACTGAAGCTTTCTTT. The encoded protein is CASRRRWDRRELNTEAFF.

Only a few counts were recorded for this clone. Within the sample, other DNA sequences also encode this same CDR3. The chain recombines TRBV15 with TRBJ2-1; 10 bases fit TRBD2. The V gene's germline CDR1 is LNHNV and CDR2 YYDKDF (reference sequence). V shed 2 bases, J shed 4 bases, and the junction held 5 bases outside the gene matches. This CDR3 spans 16 amino acids. This CDR3 reads CATSRILAGAYNEQFF. The CDR3 DNA follows: TGTGCCACCAGCAGAATCCTAGCGGGAGCTTACAATGAGCAGTTCTTC.

This clone was observed a few times. This chain joins TRBV5-1 and TRBJ2-2; perhaps TRBD2 as D (5 bases). V was cut by 0 bases and J by 4 bases, with 13 bases left in between. In germline, CDR1 is SGHRS, CDR2 YFSETQ. The CDR3 runs 16 residues. This chain's CDR3 is CASSLAVGAGTGELFF. The CDR3 coding sequence is TGCGCCAGCAGCTTGGCCGTTGGTGCGGGCACCGGGGAGCTGTTTTTT.

This clone was seen a handful of times. This chain links TRBV28 with TRBJ1-4, with TRBD1 matching 10 bases. V was clipped by 8 bases and J by 0 bases; unmatched bases: 9. Germline V gene lookup returns CDR1 MDHEN and CDR2 SYDVKM. The CDR3 extends over 17 amino acids. The CDR3 DNA sequence: TGTGCCAGCCGTCCCGGGACAGGGGATTCAACTAATGAAAAACTGTTTTTT. It encodes CASRPGTGDSTNEKLFF.

The rearrangement links TRBV28 to TRBJ1-5; the D gene is possibly TRBD1 (5 bases). The V gene lost 5 bases and the J gene lost 4 bases, with 18 bases spanning the gap. Germline CDR1 reads MDHEN; CDR2 reads SYDVKM. This CDR3 is 16 amino acids long. CDR3 nucleotide sequence: TGTGCCAGCAGTCCTGTCCAGGGAGCGGGAAATCAGCCCCAGCATTTT. This sequence encodes CASSPVQGAGNQPQHF.

The V call is TRBV7-9, the J call TRBJ2-5, with a weak D call TRBD2 (5 bases). The CDR3 consists of 13 residues. CDR1 is SEHNR and CDR2 is FQNEAQ in the germline V gene (reference sequence). Trimming removed 6 bases at V and 5 bases at J, with 13 bases between. CDR3 bases: TGTGCCAGCAGTCCCAAATGGGAGGAGACCCAGTACTTC. This sequence encodes CASSPKWEETQYF.

The V call is TRBV5-1, the J call TRBJ2-1, with 7 nucleotides matching TRBD2. This CDR3 spans 15 amino acids. Unmatched junction bases numbered 6, after V lost 4 bases and J lost 2 bases. Germline-derived CDR1 and CDR2 are SGHRS and YFSETQ. The CDR3 is CASSSSGRTYNEQFF. The CDR3 DNA follows: TGCGCCAGCAGCAGTAGCGGGCGTACCTACAATGAGCAGTTCTTC.

This clone was counted once. This chain joins TRBV5-1 and TRBJ1-5, with TRBD1 matching 9 bases. V lost 5 bases, J lost 10 bases, and 10 bases stayed unmatched. Germline CDR1 SGHRS, CDR2 YFSETQ. This CDR3 spans 14 amino acids. In DNA, the CDR3 is TGCGCCAGCAGGCAAGGGGACAGGGAAGATCCCCAGCATTTT. Protein product: CASRQGDREDPQHF.

This sequence joins TRBV5-1 and TRBJ2-1, with 9 bases fitting TRBD2. The CDR3 has 17 residues. The junction had 9 bases not matched to a gene; V was cut back by 0 bases and J by 5 bases. Per germline, CDR1 SGHRS and CDR2 YFSETQ. In DNA, the CDR3 is TGCGCCAGCAGCTTGGGGAATGGACTAGCGCGACACAATGAGCAGTTCTTC. This codes for CASSLGNGLARHNEQFF.

A word on this clone: Other nucleotide sequences in the sample specify the same CDR3. The V call is TRBV30, the J call TRBJ1-5, with 8 bases fitting TRBD1. Looked up from germline, CDR1 is GTSNPN and CDR2 is SVGIG (reference sequence). This CDR3 comprises 14 residues. V was pared by 1 base and J by 7 bases, with 6 bases of the junction left unmatched. This chain's CDR3 is CAWSADRGGQPQHF. The CDR3 DNA follows: TGTGCCTGGAGTGCTGACAGGGGAGGACAGCCCCAGCATTTT.

The J gene is TRBJ1-6, the V gene TRBV6-1; D possibly corresponds to TRBD1 (6 bases). V was shortened by 3 bases and J by 0 bases, with 9 bases between the two germline ends. Germline V gene lookup returns CDR1 MNHNS and CDR2 SASEGT. The CDR3 has 16 residues. CDR3 in amino acids: CASSDLDSSYNSPLHF. CDR3 in DNA: TGTGCCAGCAGTGACCTGGACAGCTCCTATAATTCACCCCTCCACTTT.

The chain is built from TRBV5-1 and TRBJ2-7, with 7 bases fitting TRBD1. The CDR3 is 14 amino acids. Germline assignment: CDR1 SGHRS and CDR2 YFSETQ. The V gene end was trimmed by 3 bases and the J gene end by 0 bases; junction bases not matched to a gene: 3. This chain's CDR3 is CASSSRDSSYEQYF. The DNA of the CDR3 is TGCGCCAGCAGCTCCCGGGACAGCTCCTACGAGCAGTACTTC.

The V and J genes are TRBV6-5 and TRBJ1-4, with 8 bases fitting TRBD1. This CDR3 contains 14 residues. CDR1 MNHEY and CDR2 SVGAGI come from the germline V gene. Germline trimming cut 6 bases from V and 0 bases from J; bases unmatched to any gene: 0. CDR3 in amino acids: CASRQGATNEKLFF. In DNA, the CDR3 is TGTGCCAGCAGACAGGGGGCAACTAATGAAAAACTGTTTTTT.

V usage is TRBV28 and J usage is TRBJ1-1; 8 bases match TRBD1. This CDR3 has 14 amino acids. The trim removed 3 bases at V and 5 bases at J, leaving 5 bases unmatched. Germline CDR1 reads MDHEN; CDR2 reads SYDVKM. CDR3 amino acids: CASSLRTGWTEAFF. In DNA, the CDR3 is TGTGCCAGCAGTTTGAGGACAGGGTGGACTGAAGCTTTCTTT.

The chain joins TRBV14 to TRBJ2-6, with 8 bases lining up with TRBD1. Per germline, CDR1 SGHDN and CDR2 FVKESK. V trimming: 4 bases; J trimming: 5 bases; junction bases outside the gene matches: 4. This CDR3 contains 15 residues. The chain's CDR3 is CASSPGQGWANVLTF. For the CDR3, the DNA is TGTGCCAGCAGCCCTGGACAGGGTTGGGCCAACGTCCTGACTTTC.

The chain uses TRBV11-3 and TRBJ1-1; no clear D gene. This CDR3 is 12 amino acids long. V was shortened by 5 bases and J by 5 bases, with 9 bases between the two germline ends. Germline CDR1 is SGHNT and CDR2 is YENEEA. The CDR3, as DNA: TGTGCCAGCAGCCGAGGTAGTACTGAAGCTTTCTTT. Amino acid sequence: CASSRGSTEAFF.